This record covers a single TCR beta chain. The sample comes from a study of CDR3 diversity in severe acne. TCRdb called the PCR reads again in MiXCR, with one record for every CDR3 protein. The data show 90,000 or so distinct CDR3 sequences, roughly half seen once. The CDR3 has 16 amino acids. J was trimmed by 7 bases and V by 5 bases; bases with no gene match: 11. Looked up from germline, CDR1 is WSHSY and CDR2 is SAAADI. The sequence derives from a male donor in good health, serving as a control. Sequenced sample: blood. The V and J genes are TRBV10-2 and TRBJ2-1; TRBD1 agrees at 10 bases. The DNA of the CDR3 is TGCGCCAGCAGTTACCCCCCGGGGGGACAGGGGAATGAGCAGTTCTTC. Translated, it gives CASSYPPGGQGNEQFF.